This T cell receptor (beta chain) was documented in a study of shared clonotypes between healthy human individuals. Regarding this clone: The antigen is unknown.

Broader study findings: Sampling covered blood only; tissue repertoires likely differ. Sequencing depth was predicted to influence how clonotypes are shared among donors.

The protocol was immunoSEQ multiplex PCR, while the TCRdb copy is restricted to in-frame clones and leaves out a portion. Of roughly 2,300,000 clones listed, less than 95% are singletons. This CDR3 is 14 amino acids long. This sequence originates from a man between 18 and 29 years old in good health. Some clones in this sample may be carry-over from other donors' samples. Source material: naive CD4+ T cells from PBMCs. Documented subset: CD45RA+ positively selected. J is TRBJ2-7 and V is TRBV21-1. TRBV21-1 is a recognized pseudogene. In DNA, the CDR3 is TGTGCCAGCAGCAATCCCAGGGAGTTGTGCGAGCAGTACTTC. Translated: CASSNPRELCEQYF.